Listed below are T cell receptor beta chains from one sample, sequenced in a study of T-cell reconstitution after alpha-beta-depleted transplantation in children. A single record per CDR3 protein comes from TCRdb applying MiXCR to the PCR reads. The sample records around 270,000 distinct CDR3 sequences, over 7% being singletons. The starting material was peripheral blood, obtained 360 days after TCRalphabeta/CD19-depleted stem cell transplant. These receptors were taken from a female patient between 2 and 15 years old who had a stem cell transplant for Fanconi anemia, so the T cells may come from the graft donor. The CDR3 runs from the conserved cysteine through the conserved F or W. A D gene is named only where the DNA matches it firmly. Clone size is given for some rows only: seen once, a few or many times, or a class if the clone is expanded.

V gene	clone size	J gene	D gene	CDR3 protein	CDR3 DNA
TRBV5-1	many	TRBJ2-3	-	CASSLGLAFSTDTQYF	TGCGCCAGCAGCTTGGGCCTAGCGTTTAGCACAGATACGCAGTATTTT
TRBV6-2/TRBV6-3	many	TRBJ2-3	-	CASSRNDDTQYF	TGTGCCAGCAGTCGCAATGACGATACGCAGTATTTT
TRBV6-5	many	TRBJ2-1	TRBD2	CASSYRVAGGSYNEQFF	TGTGCCAGCAGTTACAGGGTAGCGGGGGGATCCTACAATGAGCAGTTCTTC
TRBV30	-	TRBJ1-1	-	CAWSGPGATEAFF	TGTGCCTGGAGCGGCCCAGGTGCCACTGAAGCTTTCTTT
TRBV20-1	many	TRBJ1-5	-	CSARAGQTYQPQHF	TGCAGTGCTAGAGCTGGACAGACCTATCAGCCCCAGCATTTT
TRBV5-8	many	TRBJ2-6	-	CASSLHQGANVLTF	TGTGCCAGCAGCTTGCATCAGGGTGCCAACGTCCTGACTTTC
TRBV29-1	many	TRBJ1-3	-	CSVSTDSGNTIYF	TGCAGCGTTTCGACAGACTCTGGAAACACCATATATTTT
TRBV20-1	many	TRBJ2-2	-	CSARTPGELFF	TGCAGTGCGAGGACTCCCGGGGAGCTGTTTTTT
TRBV7-8	many	TRBJ2-3	-	CASSLNRADTQYF	TGTGCCAGCAGCTTAAACAGGGCAGATACGCAGTATTTT
TRBV7-9	few	TRBJ2-1	-	CASSLWGDYNEQFF	TGTGCCAGCAGCCTCTGGGGGGACTACAATGAGCAGTTCTTC
TRBV18	-	TRBJ2-1	TRBD1	CASSRDRSEQFF	TGTGCCAGCTCACGGGACAGGTCAGAGCAGTTCTTC
TRBV20-1	-	TRBJ2-5	TRBD1	CSARDPRGGVETQYF	TGCAGTGCTAGAGATCCCAGAGGGGGCGTAGAGACCCAGTACTTC
TRBV18	-	TRBJ2-3	TRBD1	CASSRQPGQGTDTQYF	TGTGCCAGCTCACGACAACCGGGACAGGGGACGGATACGCAGTATTTT
TRBV7-3	-	TRBJ1-1	-	CASSVKQGRVTEAFF	TGTGCCAGCAGCGTAAAACAGGGAAGAGTGACTGAAGCTTTCTTT
TRBV4-2	many	TRBJ1-3	-	CASSQDPSFGAGNTIYF	TGTGCCAGCAGCCAAGACCCATCGTTTGGGGCTGGAAACACCATATATTTT
TRBV12-3/TRBV12-4	many	TRBJ1-6	TRBD1	CASSPGQGLHNSPLHF	TGTGCCAGCAGTCCGGGACAGGGCCTTCATAATTCACCCCTCCACTTT
TRBV15	many	TRBJ2-3	TRBD1	CATSRGEGALFTDTQYF	TGTGCCACCAGCAGAGGTGAGGGGGCCCTTTTCACAGATACGCAGTATTTT
TRBV27	-	TRBJ2-3	TRBD2	CASSLPPSGGFTDTQYF	TGTGCCAGCAGTCTCCCCCCTAGCGGGGGATTCACAGATACGCAGTATTTT
TRBV5-1	few	TRBJ2-3	-	CASSLGGRGATDTQYF	TGCGCCAGCAGCTTGGGTGGGCGGGGAGCCACAGATACGCAGTATTTT
TRBV6-6	many	TRBJ2-3	-	CASSYLGTDTQYF	TGTGCCAGCAGTTACCTGGGAACAGATACGCAGTATTTT
TRBV20-1	many	TRBJ1-2	-	CSARSGAQGFHYGYTF	TGCAGTGCTAGGTCGGGGGCCCAGGGGTTCCATTATGGCTACACCTTC
TRBV5-1	many	TRBJ2-7	-	CASSPGTQYEQYF	TGCGCCAGCAGCCCAGGGACACAATACGAGCAGTACTTC
TRBV27	many	TRBJ2-7	TRBD2	CASRVAGVNEQYF	TGTGCCAGCCGAGTAGCGGGAGTTAACGAGCAGTACTTC
TRBV5-1	many	TRBJ2-6	-	CASSLASSGANVLTF	TGCGCCAGCAGCTTGGCCTCCTCTGGGGCCAACGTCCTGACTTTC
TRBV12-3/TRBV12-4	many	TRBJ2-1	-	CASSSRPGSSYNEQFF	TGTGCCAGCAGTTCTAGACCCGGGAGCTCCTACAATGAGCAGTTCTTC
TRBV5-8	-	TRBJ2-5	-	CASSSRLVQETQYF	TGTGCCAGCAGCTCAAGACTAGTTCAAGAGACCCAGTACTTC